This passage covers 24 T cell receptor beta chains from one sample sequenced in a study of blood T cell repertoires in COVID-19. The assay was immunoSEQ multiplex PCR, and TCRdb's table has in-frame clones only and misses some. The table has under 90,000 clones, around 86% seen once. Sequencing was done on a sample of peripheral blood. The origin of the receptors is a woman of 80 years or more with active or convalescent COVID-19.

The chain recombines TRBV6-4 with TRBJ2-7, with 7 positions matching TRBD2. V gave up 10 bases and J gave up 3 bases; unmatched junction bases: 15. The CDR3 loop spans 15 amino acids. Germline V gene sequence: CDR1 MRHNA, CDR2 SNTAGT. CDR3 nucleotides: TGTGCCAAACCGGGACTAACTCCCCCCTGCTACGAGCAGTACTTC. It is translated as CAKPGLTPPCYEQYF.

CDR3 nucleotides: TGTGCCAGCAGCTTCGGCAGGAACACAGATACGCAGTATTTT. Protein product: CASSFGRNTDTQYF. This sequence joins TRBV5-4 and TRBJ2-3; D is uncertain. The CDR3 contains 14 residues. Germline V gives CDR1 SGHNT, CDR2 YYREEE (reference sequence). Between the trimmed V and J ends, which lost 2 bases and 2 bases, there was a span of 9 bases.

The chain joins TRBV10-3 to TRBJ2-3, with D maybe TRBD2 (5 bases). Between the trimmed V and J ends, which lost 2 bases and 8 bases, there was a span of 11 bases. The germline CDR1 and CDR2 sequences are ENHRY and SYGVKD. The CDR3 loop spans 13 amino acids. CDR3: CAISEGDYLTQYF. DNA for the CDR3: TGTGCCATCAGTGAGGGAGACTATCTTACGCAGTATTTT.

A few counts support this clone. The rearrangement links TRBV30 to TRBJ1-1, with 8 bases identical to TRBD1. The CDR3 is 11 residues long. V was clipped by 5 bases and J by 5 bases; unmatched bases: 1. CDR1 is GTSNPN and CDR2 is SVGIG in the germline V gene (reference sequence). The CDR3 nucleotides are TGTGCCTGGGACAGGGGAACTGAAGCTTTCTTT. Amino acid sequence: CAWDRGTEAFF.

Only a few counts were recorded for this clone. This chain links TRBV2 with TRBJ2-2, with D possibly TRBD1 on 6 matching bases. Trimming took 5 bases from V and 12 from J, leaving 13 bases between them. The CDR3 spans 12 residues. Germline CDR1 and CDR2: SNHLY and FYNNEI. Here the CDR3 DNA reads TGTGCCAGCAGTACCGGACAGTTACAGCTGTTTTTT. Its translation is CASSTGQLQLFF.

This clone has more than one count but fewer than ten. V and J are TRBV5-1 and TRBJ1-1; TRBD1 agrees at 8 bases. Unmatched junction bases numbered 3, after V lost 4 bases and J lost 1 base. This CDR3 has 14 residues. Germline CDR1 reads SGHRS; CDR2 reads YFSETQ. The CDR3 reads CASSHGTGNTEAFF. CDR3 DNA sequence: TGCGCCAGCAGCCATGGGACAGGGAACACTGAAGCTTTCTTT.

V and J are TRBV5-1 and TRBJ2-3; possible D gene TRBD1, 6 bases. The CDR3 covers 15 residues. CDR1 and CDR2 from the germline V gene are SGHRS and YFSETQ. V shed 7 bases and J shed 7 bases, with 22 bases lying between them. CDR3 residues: CASSIPGHPTNTQYF. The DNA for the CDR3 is TGCGCCAGCTCGATCCCGGGACACCCTACAAATACGCAGTATTTT.

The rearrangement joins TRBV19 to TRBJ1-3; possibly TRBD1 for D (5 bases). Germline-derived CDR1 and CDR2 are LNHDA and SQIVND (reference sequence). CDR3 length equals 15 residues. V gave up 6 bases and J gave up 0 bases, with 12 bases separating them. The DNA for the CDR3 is TGTGCCAGTAGGCCAGGGCCCAGCTCTGGAAACACCATATATTTT. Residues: CASRPGPSSGNTIYF.

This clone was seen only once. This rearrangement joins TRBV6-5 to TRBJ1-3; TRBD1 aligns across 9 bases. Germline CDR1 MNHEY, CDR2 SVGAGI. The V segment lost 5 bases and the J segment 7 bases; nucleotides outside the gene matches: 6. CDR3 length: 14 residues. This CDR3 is CASSTTGGRNTIYF. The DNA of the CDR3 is TGTGCCAGCAGTACTACAGGGGGCCGGAACACCATATATTTT.

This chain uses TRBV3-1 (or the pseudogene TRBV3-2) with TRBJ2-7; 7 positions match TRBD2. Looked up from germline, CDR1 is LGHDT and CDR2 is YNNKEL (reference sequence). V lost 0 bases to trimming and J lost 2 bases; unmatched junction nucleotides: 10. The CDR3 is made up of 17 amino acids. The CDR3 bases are TGTGCCAGCAGCCAAGACCAATTTCTGGGGGGGACCTACGAGCAGTACTTC. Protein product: CASSQDQFLGGTYEQYF.

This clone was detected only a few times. CDR3 protein: CASSMSGAQPQHF. DNA of the CDR3: TGTGCCAGTAGTATGAGTGGGGCTCAGCCCCAGCATTTT. The gene calls are TRBV19 and TRBJ1-5; possible D gene TRBD1, 5 bases. The CDR3 has 13 residues. Germline V gene sequence: CDR1 LNHDA, CDR2 SQIVND (reference sequence). Trimming left V 3 bases short and J 6 bases short, with 9 bases between.

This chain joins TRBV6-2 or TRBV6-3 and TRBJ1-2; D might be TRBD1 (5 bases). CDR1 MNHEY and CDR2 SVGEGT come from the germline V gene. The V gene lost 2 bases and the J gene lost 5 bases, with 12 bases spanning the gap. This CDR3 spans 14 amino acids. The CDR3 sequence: CASSYATAIYGYTF. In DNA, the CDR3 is TGTGCCAGCAGTTACGCGACAGCGATATATGGCTACACCTTC.

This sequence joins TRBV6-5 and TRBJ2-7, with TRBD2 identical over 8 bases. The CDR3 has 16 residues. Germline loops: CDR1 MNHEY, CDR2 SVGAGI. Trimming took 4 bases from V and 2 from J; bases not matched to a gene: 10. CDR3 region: CASSSRGGVEAYEQYF. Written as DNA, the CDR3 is TGTGCCAGCAGTTCCCGGGGGGGGGTCGAGGCCTACGAGCAGTACTTC.

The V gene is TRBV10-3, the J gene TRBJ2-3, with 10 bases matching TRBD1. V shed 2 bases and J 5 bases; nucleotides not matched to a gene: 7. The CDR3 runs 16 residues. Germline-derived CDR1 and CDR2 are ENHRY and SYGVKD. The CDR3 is CAISEPRQGAGDTQYF. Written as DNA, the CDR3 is TGTGCCATCAGTGAGCCCAGACAGGGGGCGGGAGATACGCAGTATTTT.

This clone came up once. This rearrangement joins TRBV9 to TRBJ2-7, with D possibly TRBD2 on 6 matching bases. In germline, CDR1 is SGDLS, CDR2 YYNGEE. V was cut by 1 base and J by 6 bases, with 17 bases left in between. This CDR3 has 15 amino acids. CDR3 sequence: CASSVLGGTLGEQYF. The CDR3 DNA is TGTGCCAGCAGCGTATTGGGGGGAACCCTAGGCGAGCAGTACTTC. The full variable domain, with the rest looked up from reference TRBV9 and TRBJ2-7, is DSGVTQTPKHLITATGQRVTLRCSPRSGDLSVYWYQQSLDQGLQFLIQYYNGEERAKGNILERFSAQQFPDLHSELNLSSLELGDSALYFCASSVLGGTLGEQYFGPGTRLTVT.

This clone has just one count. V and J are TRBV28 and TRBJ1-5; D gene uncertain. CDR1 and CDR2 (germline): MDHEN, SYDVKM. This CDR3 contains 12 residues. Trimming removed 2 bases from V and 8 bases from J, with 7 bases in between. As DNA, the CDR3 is TGTGCCAGCAGTTTACGGGGAGAGCCCCAGCATTTT. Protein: CASSLRGEPQHF.

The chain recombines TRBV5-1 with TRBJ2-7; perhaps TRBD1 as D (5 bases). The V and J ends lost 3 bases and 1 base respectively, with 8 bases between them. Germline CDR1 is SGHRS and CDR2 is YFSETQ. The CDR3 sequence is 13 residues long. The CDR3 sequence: CASSSDNSYEQYF. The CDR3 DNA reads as TGCGCCAGCAGCTCGGACAATTCCTACGAGCAGTACTTC.

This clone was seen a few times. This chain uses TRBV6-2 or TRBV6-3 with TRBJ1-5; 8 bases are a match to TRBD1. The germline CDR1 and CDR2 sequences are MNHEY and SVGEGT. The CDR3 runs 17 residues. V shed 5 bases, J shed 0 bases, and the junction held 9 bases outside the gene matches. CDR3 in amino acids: CASSLTSTGGSNQPQHF. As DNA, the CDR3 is TGTGCCAGCAGTCTAACCTCCACAGGGGGTAGCAATCAGCCCCAGCATTTT.

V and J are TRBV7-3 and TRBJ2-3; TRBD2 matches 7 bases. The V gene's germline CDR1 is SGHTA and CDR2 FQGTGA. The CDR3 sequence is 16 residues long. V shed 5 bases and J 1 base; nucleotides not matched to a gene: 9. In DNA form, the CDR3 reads TGTGCCAGCAGCCCTCACCCCAGCGGGGGCACAGATACGCAGTATTTT. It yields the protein CASSPHPSGGTDTQYF.

This CDR3 is CASSLDRGRGYEQYF. CDR3 DNA: TGTGCCAGCAGCCTCGACAGGGGGCGCGGGTACGAGCAGTACTTC. The rearrangement joins TRBV2 to TRBJ2-7, with 10 bases that match TRBD1. Germline CDR1 and CDR2: SNHLY and FYNNEI. Unmatched junction bases numbered 9, after V lost 6 bases and J lost 4 bases. This CDR3 spans 15 amino acids.

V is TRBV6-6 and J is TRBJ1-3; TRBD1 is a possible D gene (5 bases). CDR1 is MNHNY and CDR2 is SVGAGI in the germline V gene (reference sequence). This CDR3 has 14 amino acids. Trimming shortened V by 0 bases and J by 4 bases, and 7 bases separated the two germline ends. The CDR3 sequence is CASSYSGGGNTIYF. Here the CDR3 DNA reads TGTGCCAGCAGTTACTCGGGGGGGGGAAACACCATATATTTT.

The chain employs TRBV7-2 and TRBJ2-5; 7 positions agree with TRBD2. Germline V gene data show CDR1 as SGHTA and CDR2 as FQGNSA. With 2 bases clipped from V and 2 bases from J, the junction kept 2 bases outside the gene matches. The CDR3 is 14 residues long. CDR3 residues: CASSLKAGQETQYF. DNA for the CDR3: TGTGCCAGCAGCTTAAAAGCGGGGCAAGAGACCCAGTACTTC.

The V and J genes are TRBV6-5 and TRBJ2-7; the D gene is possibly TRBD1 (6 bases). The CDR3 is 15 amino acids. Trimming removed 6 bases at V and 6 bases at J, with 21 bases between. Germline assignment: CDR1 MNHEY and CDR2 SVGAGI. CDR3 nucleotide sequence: TGTGCCAGCAGCCCGACCCTCACAGGGCGCGGCGAGCAGTACTTC. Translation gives CASSPTLTGRGEQYF.

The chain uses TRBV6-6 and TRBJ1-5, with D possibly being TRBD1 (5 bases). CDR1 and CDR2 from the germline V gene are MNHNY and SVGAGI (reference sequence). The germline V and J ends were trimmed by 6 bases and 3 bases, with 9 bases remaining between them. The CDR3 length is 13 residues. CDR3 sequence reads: CASSQGANQPQHF. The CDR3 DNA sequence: TGTGCCAGCAGCCAGGGTGCCAATCAGCCCCAGCATTTT.